Given below is one TCR beta chain in context. There is no known antigen for this receptor. No base quality values were provided; no much bigger clone lies one nucleotide off. The data are from a study of T cell responses to AZD1222 COVID-19 vaccine (dated by TCRdb to the early 2020s). For the wider study: AZD1222 recipients given second doses at about 4 weeks or at about 12 weeks were pooled, since spike-specific TCR depth and breadth were not found to differ between the two schedules. Trial participants were enrolled into age subgroups of 18-55, 56-69 and 70-plus years, which contained about 160, 30 and 59 TCR-sequenced participants, respectively. TCR sequencing covered 230 to 250 trial participants: 200 to 220 given two doses of AZD1222 and approximately 26 given two doses of MenACWY control vaccine.

The CDR3 numbers 15 residues from cysteine through phenylalanine. The read is trimmed to its CDR3 DNA, 45 bases read in frame from base 1. Based on the germline V gene, the CDR1 and CDR2 sequences are WSHSY and SAAADI. V trim: 5 bases; J trim: 2 bases; unmatched bases: 8. The paper as a whole reports these results and caveats: Reportedly, close to half of the unique spike-specific TCRs recognized epitopes lying outside the regions that are mutated in the B.1.351 and B.1.1.7 variants. After two AZD1222 doses, both the breadth and the depth of spike-specific TCRs were significantly higher than at day 0 and than in MenACWY recipients. Because no samples from the day 14 peak response were available, repertoires could be characterized only after the peak T cell response. Only five to seven AZD1222 recipients were SARS-CoV-2 seropositive at baseline, limiting conclusions about previously exposed vaccinees. In the small 56-69-year group, the increase in depth fell short of significance, most likely because of low power. The vaccine-associated CD4 TCRs covered the entire spike protein, and the dominant responses fell in regions 160-218 and 743-854. Participants were mostly white British, with more females than males. The authors suggested clonal diversity may have been underestimated.

The time point label, read with the paper, signifies: baseline before first vaccination. Vaccinee samples were obtained from the UK trials COV001 and COV002, which included a single-blind randomized controlled phase 2/3 trial of AZD1222 (ChAdOx1 nCoV-19) in healthy adults. Trial participant PBMC samples were collected at day 0 and day 28 after the second dose for TCRbeta chain sequencing. The CDR3 regions of human TCRbeta chains were analyzed by immunosequencing. Per the authors' processing: Repertoire TCRs were checked for matches against a reference library of SARS-CoV-2-specific TCRs that had been generated using the MIRA antigen-specificity platform. Breadth was defined as the fraction of unique TCRs that were SARS-CoV-2-associated, and depth was defined as the fraction of total T cells that were SARS-CoV-2-associated. Using the MIRA data, each spike-specific TCR was mapped to the spike region that the TCR reacts to and placed in a CD4 or CD8 class. Log10-transformed breadth and depth values were compared by one-way ANOVA with Sidak's multiple comparisons tests. TCRdb mirrors the immuneACCESS table, restricted to in-frame sequences. Some clones are absent from its copies; in checked studies, under half trace to an unresolved V gene, and the reason for the others is unknown. V and J calls plus clone size are reproduced from that table; the DNA served to infer D and trimming. This sample has roughly 150,000 clones in its table, and over 85% of those were observed once. 1.9% of the sample is in the top ten clones.

Sequences were derived from peripheral blood, sampled on day 0 of AZD1222 vaccination. The rearranged segments are TRBV10-2 and TRBJ1-2, with TRBD1 matching 7 junction bases. This receptor was identified in an adult in good health. The CDR3 loop reads CASSTDREVNYGYTF. The DNA is TGCGCCAGCAGTACAGACAGGGAGGTAAACTATGGCTACACCTTC.